The T cell receptor beta chain described here comes from a study of blood T cell repertoires in COVID-19. Trimming cost V 0 bases and J 9 bases; bases outside gene matches: 6. The V gene's germline CDR1 is SGHRS and CDR2 YFSETQ. CDR3 length: 14 amino acids. Some clones are missing from TCRdb's copy, which holds only in-frame ones; the method was immunoSEQ multiplex PCR. The sample carries 250,000 to 350,000 clones, roughly 87% recorded once. The V gene is TRBV5-1, the J gene TRBJ2-1; 7 nucleotides align to TRBD2. The receptor was isolated from a woman between 45 and 60 years old who had recovered from COVID-19. The specimen sequenced was peripheral blood. The CDR3 loop is CASSLGLREGEQFF. The CDR3 DNA reads TGCGCCAGCAGCTTGGGCCTAAGGGAGGGTGAGCAGTTCTTC.